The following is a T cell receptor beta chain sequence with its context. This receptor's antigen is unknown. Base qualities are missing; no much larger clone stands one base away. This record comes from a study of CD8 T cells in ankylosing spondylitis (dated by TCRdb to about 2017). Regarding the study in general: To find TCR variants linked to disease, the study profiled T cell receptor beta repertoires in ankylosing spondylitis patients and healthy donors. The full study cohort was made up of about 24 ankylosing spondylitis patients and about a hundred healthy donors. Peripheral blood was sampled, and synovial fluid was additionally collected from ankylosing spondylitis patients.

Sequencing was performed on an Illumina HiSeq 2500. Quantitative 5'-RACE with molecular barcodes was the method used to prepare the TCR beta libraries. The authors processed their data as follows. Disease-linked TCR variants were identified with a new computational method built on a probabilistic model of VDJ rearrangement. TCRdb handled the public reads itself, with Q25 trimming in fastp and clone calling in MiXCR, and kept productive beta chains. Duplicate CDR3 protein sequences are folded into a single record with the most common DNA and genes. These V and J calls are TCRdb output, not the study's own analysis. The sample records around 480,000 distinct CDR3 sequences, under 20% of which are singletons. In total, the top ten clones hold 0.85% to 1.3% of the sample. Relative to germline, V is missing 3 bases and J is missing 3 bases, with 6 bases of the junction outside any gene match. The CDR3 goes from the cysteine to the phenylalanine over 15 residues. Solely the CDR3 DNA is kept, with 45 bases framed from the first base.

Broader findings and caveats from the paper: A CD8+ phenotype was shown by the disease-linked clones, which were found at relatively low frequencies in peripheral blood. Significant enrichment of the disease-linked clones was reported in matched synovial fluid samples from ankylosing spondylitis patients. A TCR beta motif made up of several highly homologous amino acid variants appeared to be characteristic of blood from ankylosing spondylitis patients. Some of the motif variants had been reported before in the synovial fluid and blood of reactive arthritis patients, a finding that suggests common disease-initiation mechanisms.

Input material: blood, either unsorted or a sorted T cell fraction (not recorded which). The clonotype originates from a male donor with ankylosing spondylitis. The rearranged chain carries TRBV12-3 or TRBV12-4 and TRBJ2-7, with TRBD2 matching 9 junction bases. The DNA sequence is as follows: TGTGCCAGCAGTTTGGGCGGGGGGGGGAACTACGAGCAGTACTTC. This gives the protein CASSLGGGGNYEQYF.